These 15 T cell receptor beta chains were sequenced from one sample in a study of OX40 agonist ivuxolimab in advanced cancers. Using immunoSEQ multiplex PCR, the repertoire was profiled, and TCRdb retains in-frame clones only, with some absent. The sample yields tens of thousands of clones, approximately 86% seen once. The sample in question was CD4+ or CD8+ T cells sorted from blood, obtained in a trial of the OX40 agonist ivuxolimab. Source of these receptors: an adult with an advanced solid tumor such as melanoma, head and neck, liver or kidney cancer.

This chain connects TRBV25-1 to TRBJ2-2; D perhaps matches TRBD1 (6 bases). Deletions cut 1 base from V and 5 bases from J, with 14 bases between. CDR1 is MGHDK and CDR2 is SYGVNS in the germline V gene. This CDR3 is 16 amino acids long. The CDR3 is CASSESPRQATGELFF. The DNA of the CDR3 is TGTGCCAGCAGTGAATCACCCCGACAGGCTACCGGGGAGCTGTTTTTT.

For the CDR3, the DNA is TGTGCCAGTAGGGAACACAGAAGCGGGGACTATGGCTACACCTTC. Translating it yields CASREHRSGDYGYTF. The chain links TRBV19 to TRBJ1-2, with D unclear. Trimming took off 6 bases at V and 3 bases at J, with 17 bases between the two ends. The CDR3 covers 15 residues. Germline CDR1 and CDR2: LNHDA and SQIVND (reference sequence).

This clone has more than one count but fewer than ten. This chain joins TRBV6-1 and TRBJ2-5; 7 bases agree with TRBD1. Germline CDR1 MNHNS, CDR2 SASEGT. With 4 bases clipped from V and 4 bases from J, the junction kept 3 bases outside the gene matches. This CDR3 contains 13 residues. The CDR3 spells CASSARQGETQYF. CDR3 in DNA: TGTGCCAGCAGTGCTAGACAGGGAGAGACCCAGTACTTC.

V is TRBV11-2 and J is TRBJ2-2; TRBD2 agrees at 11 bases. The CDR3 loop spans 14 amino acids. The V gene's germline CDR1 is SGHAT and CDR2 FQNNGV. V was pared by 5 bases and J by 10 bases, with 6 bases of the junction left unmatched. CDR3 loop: CASSRTSGSVELFF. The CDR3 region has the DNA TGTGCCAGCAGCCGAACTAGCGGGAGTGTGGAGCTGTTTTTT.

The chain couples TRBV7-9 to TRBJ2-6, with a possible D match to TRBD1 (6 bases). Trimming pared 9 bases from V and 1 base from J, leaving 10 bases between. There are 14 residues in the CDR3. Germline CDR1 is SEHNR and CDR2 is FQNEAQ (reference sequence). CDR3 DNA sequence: TGTGCCAGGGGACACCAGTCTGGGGCCAACGTCCTGACTTTC. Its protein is CARGHQSGANVLTF.

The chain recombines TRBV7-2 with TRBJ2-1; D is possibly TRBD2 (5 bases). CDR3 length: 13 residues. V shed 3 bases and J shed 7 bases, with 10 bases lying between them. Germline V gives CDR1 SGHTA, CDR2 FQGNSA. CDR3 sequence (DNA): TGTGCCAGCAGCTTCGTAGCGCGGAATGAGCAGTTCTTC. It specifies CASSFVARNEQFF.

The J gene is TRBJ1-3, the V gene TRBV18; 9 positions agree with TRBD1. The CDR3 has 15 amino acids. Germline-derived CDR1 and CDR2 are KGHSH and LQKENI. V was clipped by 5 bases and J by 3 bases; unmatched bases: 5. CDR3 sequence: CASSDGTGNGNTIYF. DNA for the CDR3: TGTGCCAGCTCAGACGGGACAGGGAATGGAAACACCATATATTTT.

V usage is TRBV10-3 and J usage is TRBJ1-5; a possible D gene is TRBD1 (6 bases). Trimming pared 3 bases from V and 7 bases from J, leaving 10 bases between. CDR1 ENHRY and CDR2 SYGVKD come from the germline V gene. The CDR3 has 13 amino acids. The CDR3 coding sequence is TGTGCCATCAGTGATAGGCAGGGGCAGCCCCAGCATTTT. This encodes CAISDRQGQPQHF.

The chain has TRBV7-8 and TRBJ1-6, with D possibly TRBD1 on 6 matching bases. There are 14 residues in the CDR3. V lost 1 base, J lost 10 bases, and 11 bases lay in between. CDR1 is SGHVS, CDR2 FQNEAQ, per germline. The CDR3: CASSLVAGESPLHF. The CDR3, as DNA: TGTGCCAGCAGCTTAGTGGCAGGGGAGTCACCCCTCCACTTT.

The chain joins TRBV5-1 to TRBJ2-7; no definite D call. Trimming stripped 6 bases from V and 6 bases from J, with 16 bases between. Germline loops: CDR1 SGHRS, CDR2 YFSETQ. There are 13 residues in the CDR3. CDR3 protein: CASKREDGGEQYF. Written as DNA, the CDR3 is TGCGCCAGCAAGCGCGAAGATGGTGGCGAGCAGTACTTC.

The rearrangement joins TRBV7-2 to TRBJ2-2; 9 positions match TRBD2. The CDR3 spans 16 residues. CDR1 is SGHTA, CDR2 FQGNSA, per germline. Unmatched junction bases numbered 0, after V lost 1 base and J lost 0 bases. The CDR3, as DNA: TGTGCCAGCAGCTTAGGCGGGGGGGCGAACACCGGGGAGCTGTTTTTT. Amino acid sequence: CASSLGGGANTGELFF.

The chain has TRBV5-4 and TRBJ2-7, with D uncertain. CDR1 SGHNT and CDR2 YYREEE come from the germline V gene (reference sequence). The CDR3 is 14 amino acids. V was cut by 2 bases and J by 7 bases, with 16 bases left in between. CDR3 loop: CASSLMFHTDEQYF. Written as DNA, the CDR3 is TGTGCCAGCAGCTTAATGTTTCATACGGATGAGCAGTACTTC. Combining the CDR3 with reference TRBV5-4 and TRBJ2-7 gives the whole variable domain ETGVTQSPTHLIKTRGQQVTLRCSSQSGHNTVSWYQQALGQGPQFIFQYYREEENGRGNFPPRFSGLQFPNYSSELNVNALELDDSALYLCASSLMFHTDEQYFGPGTRLTVT.

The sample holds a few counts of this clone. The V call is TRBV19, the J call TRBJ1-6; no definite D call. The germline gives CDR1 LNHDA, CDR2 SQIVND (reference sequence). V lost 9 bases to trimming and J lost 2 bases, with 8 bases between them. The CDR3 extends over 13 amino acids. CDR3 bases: TGTGCCAGCGGGAGTACCTATAATTCACCCCTCCACTTT. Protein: CASGSTYNSPLHF.

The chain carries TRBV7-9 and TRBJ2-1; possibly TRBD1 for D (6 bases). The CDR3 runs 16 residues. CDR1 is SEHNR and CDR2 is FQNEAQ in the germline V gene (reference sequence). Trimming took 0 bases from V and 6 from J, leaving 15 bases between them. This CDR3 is CASSLAQGQASNEQFF. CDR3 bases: TGTGCCAGCAGCTTAGCTCAGGGGCAGGCGAGCAATGAGCAGTTCTTC.

The CDR3 reads CASSPSVPFYNEQFF. The CDR3 DNA reads as TGCGCCAGCAGCCCCAGCGTCCCCTTCTACAATGAGCAGTTCTTC. The chain recombines TRBV5-1 with TRBJ2-1; D gene uncertain. This CDR3 spans 15 amino acids. Germline V lookup: CDR1 SGHRS, CDR2 YFSETQ. V was clipped by 4 bases and J by 3 bases, with 14 bases between them.